This T cell receptor beta chain was sequenced during a study of regulatory T cells in long-lasting Graves disease (dated by TCRdb to the early 2020s). For the wider study: Newly diagnosed Graves' disease patients had taken antithyroid drugs for less than 3 months. Patients with persistent Graves' disease were compared with patients with newly diagnosed Graves' disease using TCR sequencing and RNA sequencing of peripheral blood. The study took place in China and was registered as a clinical trial. A total of some 33 samples were covered by TCR sequencing, comprising approximately 13 persistent and about 20 newly diagnosed Graves' disease patients. Paper-wide results and their limitations: The small sample size was acknowledged by the authors as a limitation that may reduce accuracy. Persistent disease showed preferential use of TRBV28, TRBJ1-2 and TRBJ2-5, whereas newly diagnosed disease favored TRBV20-1 and TRBJ2-1. Compared with newly diagnosed patients, patients with persistent Graves' disease had lower TCR Shannon entropy and fewer highly expanded clones, which suggests clonal expansion. The study examined only peripheral blood because the primary lesion, thyroid tissue, could not be accessed. Only the TCR beta chain was sequenced and analyzed. Patients with persistent disease shared more public clonotypes (about 2,500) than newly diagnosed patients did (around 930).

Library preparation was by multiplex PCR. The instrument given in TCRdb is Illumina HiSeq 4000. CDR3 regions were amplified by Arm-PCR with iRepertoire HTBI primers to construct TCR beta libraries. Gel purification was performed on PCR products prior to sequencing. The paper's data handling went like this. Gene usage analysis of CDR3 amino acid clonotypes relied on the 62 TRBV and about 15 TRBJ segments identified across samples. COPE and FqMerger were used to merge filtered high-quality paired reads into contigs. BLAST was used to align contigs to the IMGT TRBV, TRBD and TRBJ reference genes, and CDR3 was defined following IMGT. Clonotypes above 0.1% frequency were classified as highly expanded clones. Shannon entropy was used to measure repertoire diversity, and the Gini coefficient was used to measure V-J evenness. Clonotypes shared by more than one individual were considered public. TCRdb itself trimmed the public reads at Q25 with fastp, ran MiXCR and retained productive beta chains. Merged by CDR3 protein, the rows form single entries marked with the most common genes and DNA. TCRdb, rather than the study authors, made the V and J calls. For this sample the table gives around 470,000 distinct CDR3 sequences, of which 12% to 15% were detected only once. About 15% of the sample rests with the top ten.

Remarks on this clonotype: The clone's antigen remains unknown. It may be a read error: a sequence one base away is much more abundant.

According to the study, the label for this sample's time point signals: newly diagnosed GD, antithyroid drugs for less than 3 months. For both TCR sequencing and RNA sequencing, RNA was extracted from PBMCs using TRIzol. The diagnosis of Graves' disease was made according to American Thyroid Association guidelines. The patients came from an endocrinology department in Xi'an, China. Each patient gave approximately 10 milliliters of peripheral blood, collected in an EDTA anticoagulant tube. Ficoll Paque Plus density gradient separation was used to isolate PBMCs, and no additional T cell sorting was done. An Agilent 2100 Bioanalyzer and agarose gel were used to check RNA quality, and a NanoDrop 2000 was used to measure RNA concentration. The germline V gene yields SGHTA for CDR1 and FQGNSA for CDR2. Including the terminal cysteine and phenylalanine, the CDR3 comprises 16 residues. The only DNA kept is the CDR3, 48 bases in frame from the first base. Germline trimming: 4 bases from V, 8 bases from J; junction bases outside gene matches: 12.

These same records also appear under a second study, on T cells in Graves' hyperthyroidism and ophthalmopathy. The second investigation adds: Graves' hyperthyroidism was defined as stable when no progression to ophthalmopathy occurred over 18 months of follow-up. Hyperthyroidism patients were newly diagnosed, had a disease duration of under 2 months, and were aged 18 to 65 years. The study excluded patients with uncontrolled infections, other autoimmune diseases, pregnancy or lactation. Diagnoses were established on the basis of clinical symptoms, serum thyroxine and TRAb, thyroid ultrasound, and orbital computed tomography. The first round of RT-PCR for the TCR CDR3 was performed with the HTBI primer set and the Qiagen OneStep RT-PCR kit. Most expanded thyroid clonotypes (frequency above 0.001) were also detected in blood, a finding suggesting that blood repertoires may reflect thyroid immune responses. A 13 V-J signature model separated ophthalmopathy from stable hyperthyroidism, with 87.88% sensitivity and about 81% specificity in cross-validation and 80%/75% in testing. In validation, the model predicted progression to ophthalmopathy with just under 71% sensitivity and about 73% specificity, a median of about six months before onset. To identify distinguishing TCR V-J signatures, a discovery cohort of about 95 patients was used, comprising 43 with Graves' ophthalmopathy and 55 to 65 with stable Graves' hyperthyroidism. Prospective prediction of ophthalmopathy was tested in an independent validation cohort of fewer than 20 hyperthyroidism patients and 15 to 17 patients who later progressed to ophthalmopathy. The approximately 98 discovery patients were randomly divided into training and test sets at a 7:3 ratio. In roughly six Graves' hyperthyroidism patients, the study also compared T-cell repertoires from thyroid tissue with T-cell repertoires from blood. Following sampling, methimazole starting at 30 mg daily was given to hyperthyroidism patients, and high-dose intravenous methylprednisolone was given to ophthalmopathy patients. The libraries were constructed in a second round of multiplex PCR and then size-selected and purified. Libraries were sequenced paired-end with 100 bp reads on an Illumina HiSeq2000. SOAPnuke was used to process the raw data, with reads discarded if the reads contained adapters or uncalled bases, had a mean Phred below 15, or lacked an exact constant-primer or identifier match. COPE v1.2.5 was used to merge high-quality paired reads, and clonotypes were defined as unique nucleotide sequences. Clonotypes were aligned to IMGT TRBV, TRBD and TRBJ reference segments using MiTCR v1.1. Analysis was restricted to V-J combinations with a frequency above 0.0001, which covered roughly 99% of repertoires. A TCS score was defined as the ratio of F50 (clonal expansion) to E x V (chaos), with BLOSUM62-based TCRdist applied between CDR3 peptides within each V-J. Welch's t-statistics and random forest reduced several hundred V-J features to 13, which were used in a naive Bayes classifier (R e1071). Sample size was not statistically predetermined, and blinding of investigators to group allocation was not performed. The paper reports TCR Vbeta CDR3 sequencing of approximately 130 peripheral blood samples: some 41 ophthalmopathy, under 85 hyperthyroidism and 17 progressor patients.

The chain couples TRBV7-2 to TRBJ2-1, and TRBD1 matches 9 of the central bases. This specimen was peripheral blood mononuclear cells (PBMCs), taken at new diagnosis, from a patient treated with antithyroid drugs. This sequence originates from a woman in her 50s with Graves disease. Donor details come from another sample of the same person, matched by shared clones. The nucleotide sequence is TGTGCCAGCAGCTCCCAACAGGGGGCTCCGCGCGATGAGCAGTTCTTC. It specifies CASSSQQGAPRDEQFF.